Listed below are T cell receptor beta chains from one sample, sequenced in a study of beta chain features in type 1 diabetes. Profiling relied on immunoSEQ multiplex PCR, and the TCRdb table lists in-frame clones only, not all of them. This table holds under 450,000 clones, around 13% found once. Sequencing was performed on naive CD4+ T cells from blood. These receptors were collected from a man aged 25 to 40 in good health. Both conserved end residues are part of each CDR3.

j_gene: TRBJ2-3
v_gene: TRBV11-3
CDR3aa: CASSFVPSGRGSTDTQYF

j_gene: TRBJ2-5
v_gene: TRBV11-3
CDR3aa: CASSSGQGENQETQYF

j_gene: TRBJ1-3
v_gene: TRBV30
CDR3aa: CAWSVSKSGNTIYF

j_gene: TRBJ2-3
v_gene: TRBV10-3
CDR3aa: CAISESGTPGADTQYF

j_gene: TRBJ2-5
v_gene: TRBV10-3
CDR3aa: CAISGTGGRETQYF

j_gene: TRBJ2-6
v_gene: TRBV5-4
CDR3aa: CASSSSRSGANVLTF

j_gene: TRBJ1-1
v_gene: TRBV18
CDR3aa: CASSPGQVNTEAFF

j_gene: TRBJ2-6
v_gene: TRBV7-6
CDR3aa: CASSLLVGFGANVLTF

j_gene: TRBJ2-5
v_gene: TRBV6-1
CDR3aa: CASSERQGRKQTQYF

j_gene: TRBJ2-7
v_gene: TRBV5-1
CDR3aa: CASSLPGGYEQYF

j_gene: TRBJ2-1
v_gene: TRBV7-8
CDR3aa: CASSLGQPNEQFF

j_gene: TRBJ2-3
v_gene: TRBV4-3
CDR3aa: CASSQDQPSLGDTQYF

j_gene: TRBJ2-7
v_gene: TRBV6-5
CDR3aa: CASRISLTYEQYF

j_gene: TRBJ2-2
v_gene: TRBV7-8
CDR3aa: CASSTLPGRPRELFF

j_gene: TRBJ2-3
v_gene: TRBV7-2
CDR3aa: CASSPRDGSTDTQYF

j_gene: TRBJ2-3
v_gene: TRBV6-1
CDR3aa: CASSSYTDTQYF

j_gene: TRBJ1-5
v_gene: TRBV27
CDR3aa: CASSVGNFGNQPQHF

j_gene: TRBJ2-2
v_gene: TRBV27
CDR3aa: CASSFLRLPGGELFF

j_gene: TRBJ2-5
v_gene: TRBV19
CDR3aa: CASSISTGYQETQYF

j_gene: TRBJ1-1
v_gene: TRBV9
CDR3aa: CASSVASTSWTEAFF

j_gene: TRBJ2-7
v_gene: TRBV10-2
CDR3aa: CASRPGGLGSTEQYF

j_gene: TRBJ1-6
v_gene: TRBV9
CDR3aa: CASSGRQGDSPLHF

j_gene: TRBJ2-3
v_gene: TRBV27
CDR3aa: CASTGVTLGTDTQYF

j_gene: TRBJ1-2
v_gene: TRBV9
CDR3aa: CASSAPPGGRQLTF

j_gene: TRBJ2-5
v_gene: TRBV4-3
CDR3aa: CASSQGDRGETQYF

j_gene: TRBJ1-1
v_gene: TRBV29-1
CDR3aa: CSVADRGGTEAFF

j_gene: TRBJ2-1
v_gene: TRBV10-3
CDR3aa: CAISPGQGTNNEQFF

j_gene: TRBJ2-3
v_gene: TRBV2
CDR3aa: CASRSLTDTQYF

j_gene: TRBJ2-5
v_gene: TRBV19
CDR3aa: CASSFGLETQYF

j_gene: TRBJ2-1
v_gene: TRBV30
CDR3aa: CAWRFVNEQFF

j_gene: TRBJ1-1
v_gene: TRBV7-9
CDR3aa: CASSPRMNTEAFF

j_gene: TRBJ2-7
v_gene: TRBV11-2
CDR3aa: CASSLDGQDEQYF

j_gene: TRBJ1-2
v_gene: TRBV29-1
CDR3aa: CSVEDPQGARGYTF

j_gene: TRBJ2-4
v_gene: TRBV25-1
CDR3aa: CASSEYATGNHIQYF

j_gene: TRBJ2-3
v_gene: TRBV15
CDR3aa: CATAEPGLAPDTQYF

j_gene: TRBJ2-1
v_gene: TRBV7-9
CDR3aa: CASTPPGEQFF

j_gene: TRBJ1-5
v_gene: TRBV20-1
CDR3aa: CSAGEHQPQHF

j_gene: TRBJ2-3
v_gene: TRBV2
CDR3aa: CASSGDRGHTDTQYF

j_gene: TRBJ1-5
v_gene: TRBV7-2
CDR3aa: CASSLDGLPSPQHF

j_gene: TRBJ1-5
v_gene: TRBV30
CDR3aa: CAWRGGNNQPQHF

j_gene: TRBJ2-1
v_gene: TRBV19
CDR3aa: CASSIDRGRNYNEQFF

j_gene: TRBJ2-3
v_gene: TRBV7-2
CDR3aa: CASSLVPLARADTQYF

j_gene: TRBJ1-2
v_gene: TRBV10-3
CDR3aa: CAIRRSGNYGYTF

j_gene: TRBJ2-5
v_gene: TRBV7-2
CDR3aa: CASSVTQLTPQYF

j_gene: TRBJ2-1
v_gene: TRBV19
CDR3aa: CASSPRLAGAVGEQFF

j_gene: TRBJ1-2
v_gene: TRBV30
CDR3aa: CAWSPLNNYGYTF

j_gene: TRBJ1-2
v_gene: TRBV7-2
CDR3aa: CASSSYPGTGVDGYTF

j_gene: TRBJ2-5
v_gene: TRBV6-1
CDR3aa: CASRKEAGRLETQYF

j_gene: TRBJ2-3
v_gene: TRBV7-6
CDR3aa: CASSAPSGTGGTDTQYF

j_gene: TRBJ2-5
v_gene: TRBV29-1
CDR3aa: CSVNSRIGETQYF

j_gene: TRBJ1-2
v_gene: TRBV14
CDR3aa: CASSDWTGGSYGYTF

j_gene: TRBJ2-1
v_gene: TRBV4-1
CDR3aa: CASSQDGTGPYNEQFF

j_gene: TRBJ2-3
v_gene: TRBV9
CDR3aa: CASSVVASLADTQYF

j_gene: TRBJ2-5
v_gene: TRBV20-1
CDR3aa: CSASGRETQYF